This T cell receptor (beta chain) was sequenced during a study of CD8+CD57+ T cells in acquired aplastic anemia. Study in general: CD4+ cell libraries from healthy donors averaged approximately 9.9 million reads. The study, taken as a whole, reports: Patients had twenty-nine CD8+ CDR3 sequences in common with controls (the shared set).

Comments on this clonotype: Its antigen is undetermined.

The CDR3 runs 15 residues. V was pared by 6 bases and J by 2 bases, with 9 bases of the junction left unmatched. Germline CDR1 and CDR2: SQVTM and ANQGSEA. Profiling that covered TCR beta VDJ and CDR3 relied on genomic DNA as its template. A single record per CDR3 protein comes from TCRdb applying MiXCR to the reads. The table shows approximately 170,000 distinct CDR3 sequences, with approximately 60% occurring only once. Sequencing was done on a sample of sorted CD4+, CD8+, or CD8+CD57+ T cells (not recorded which) from PBMCs. This receptor was obtained from a human donor in good health. The chain combines TRBV29-1 with TRBJ2-3, with 9 bases matching TRBD2. The CDR3 spells CSVCPGLAYTDTQYF. The CDR3 DNA reads TGCAGCGTCTGTCCGGGACTAGCCTACACAGATACGCAGTATTTT.